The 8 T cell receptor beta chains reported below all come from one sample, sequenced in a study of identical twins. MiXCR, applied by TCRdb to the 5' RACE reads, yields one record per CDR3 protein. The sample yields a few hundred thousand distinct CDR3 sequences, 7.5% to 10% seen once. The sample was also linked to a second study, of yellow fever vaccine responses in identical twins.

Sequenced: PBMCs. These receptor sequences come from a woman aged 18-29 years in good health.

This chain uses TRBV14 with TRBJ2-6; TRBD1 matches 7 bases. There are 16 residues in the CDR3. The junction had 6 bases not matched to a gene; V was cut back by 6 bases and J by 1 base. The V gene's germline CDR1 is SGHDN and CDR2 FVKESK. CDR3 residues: CASRTGTSSGANVLTF. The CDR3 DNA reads TGTGCCAGCAGGACAGGGACCTCGTCTGGGGCCAACGTCCTGACTTTC.

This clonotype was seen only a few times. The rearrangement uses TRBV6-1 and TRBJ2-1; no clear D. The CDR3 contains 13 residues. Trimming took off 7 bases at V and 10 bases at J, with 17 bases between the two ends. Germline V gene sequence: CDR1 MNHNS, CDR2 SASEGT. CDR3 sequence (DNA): TGTGCCAGCACCCCCGGTAACCCCGCGGAGCAGTTCTTC. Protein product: CASTPGNPAEQFF.

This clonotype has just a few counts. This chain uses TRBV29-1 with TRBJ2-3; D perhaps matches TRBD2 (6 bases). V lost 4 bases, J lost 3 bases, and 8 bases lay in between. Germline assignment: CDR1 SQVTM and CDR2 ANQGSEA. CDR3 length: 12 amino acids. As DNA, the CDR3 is TGCAGCGTTGCTAGCGCGACAGATACGCAGTATTTT. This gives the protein CSVASATDTQYF.

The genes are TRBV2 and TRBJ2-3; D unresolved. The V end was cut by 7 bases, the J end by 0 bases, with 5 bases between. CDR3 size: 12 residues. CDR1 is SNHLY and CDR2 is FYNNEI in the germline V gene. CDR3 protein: CASITSTDTQYF. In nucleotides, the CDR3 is TGTGCCAGCATCACTAGCACAGATACGCAGTATTTT.

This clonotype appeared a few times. The CDR3 here is CASSLAVGVPSTDTQYF. The CDR3 DNA follows: TGTGCCAGCAGTTTAGCTGTCGGCGTACCTAGCACAGATACGCAGTATTTT. The J gene is TRBJ2-3, the V gene TRBV12-3 or TRBV12-4; D is undetermined. The CDR3 consists of 17 residues. V lost 0 bases to trimming and J lost 0 bases, with 13 bases between them.

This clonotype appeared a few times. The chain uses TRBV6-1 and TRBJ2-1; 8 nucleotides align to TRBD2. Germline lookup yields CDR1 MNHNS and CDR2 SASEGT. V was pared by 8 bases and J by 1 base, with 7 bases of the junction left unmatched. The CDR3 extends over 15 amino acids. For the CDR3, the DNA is TGTGCCAGCGCCCCAGGCGGGGGGTCCTACAATGAGCAGTTCTTC. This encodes CASAPGGGSYNEQFF.

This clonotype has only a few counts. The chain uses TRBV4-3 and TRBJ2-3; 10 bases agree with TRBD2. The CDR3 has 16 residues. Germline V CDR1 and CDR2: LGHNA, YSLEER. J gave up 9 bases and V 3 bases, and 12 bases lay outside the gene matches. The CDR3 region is CASSQGTSADGGTQYF. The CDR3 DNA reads TGCGCCAGCAGCCAGGGGACTAGCGCTGATGGTGGCACGCAGTATTTT.

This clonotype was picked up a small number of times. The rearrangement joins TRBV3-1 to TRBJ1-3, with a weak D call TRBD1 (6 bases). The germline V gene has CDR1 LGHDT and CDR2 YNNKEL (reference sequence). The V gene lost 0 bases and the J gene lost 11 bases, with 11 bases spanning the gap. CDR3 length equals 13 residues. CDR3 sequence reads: CASSQDTDRSIYF. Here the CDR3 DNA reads TGTGCCAGCAGCCAAGACACAGACAGGTCCATATATTTT.